This T cell receptor beta chain is drawn from a study of blood T cells in healthy people across ages. The germline V gene encodes CDR1 MNHEY and CDR2 SVGEGT. The CDR3 length is 14 residues. Regarding this clonotype: This may arise from a read error, as a much more abundant clone is one base away.

Next came a second PCR, run for about 6 to 12 cycles, which used a sample-barcoded 5' primer along with a J-beta primer mix. TCRdb reanalysed the 5' RACE reads using MiXCR and keeps one entry per CDR3 protein. The repertoire holds about 1.6 million distinct CDR3 sequences, 34% seen once, with about 11% in the top ten. Source material: blood. The J gene is TRBJ2-5, the V gene TRBV6-2 or TRBV6-3; 7 nucleotides align to TRBD2. This sequence was found in a woman aged 25-40 years in good health. This CDR3 is CAGRRTGGEETQYF. The DNA of the CDR3 is TGTGCCGGCAGACGAACTGGGGGGGAAGAGACCCAGTACTTC.